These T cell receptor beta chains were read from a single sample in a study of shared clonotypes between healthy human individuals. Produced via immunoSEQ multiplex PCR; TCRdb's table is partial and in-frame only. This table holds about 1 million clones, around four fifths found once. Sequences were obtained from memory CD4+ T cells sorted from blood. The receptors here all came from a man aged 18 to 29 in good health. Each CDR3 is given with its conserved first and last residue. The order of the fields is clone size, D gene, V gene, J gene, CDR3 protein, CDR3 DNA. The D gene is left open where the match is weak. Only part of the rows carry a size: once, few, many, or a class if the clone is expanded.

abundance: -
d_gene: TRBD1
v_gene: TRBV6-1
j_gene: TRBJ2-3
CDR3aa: CASNLQGLGTDTQYF
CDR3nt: TGTGCCAGCAATTTACAGGGGTTAGGCACAGATACGCAGTATTTT

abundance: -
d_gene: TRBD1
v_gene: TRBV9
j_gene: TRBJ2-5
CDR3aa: CASSSRTGGKETQYF
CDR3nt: TGTGCCAGCAGCAGCAGGACAGGGGGGAAAGAGACCCAGTACTTC

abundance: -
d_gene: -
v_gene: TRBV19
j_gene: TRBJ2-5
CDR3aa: CASSLGEPEQQYF
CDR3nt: TGTGCCAGTAGTCTCGGAGAACCAGAGCAACAGTACTTC

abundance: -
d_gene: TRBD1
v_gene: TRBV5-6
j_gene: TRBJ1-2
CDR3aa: CASSLWWQGATGYTF
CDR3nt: TGTGCCAGCAGCTTGTGGTGGCAGGGGGCGACCGGCTACACCTTC

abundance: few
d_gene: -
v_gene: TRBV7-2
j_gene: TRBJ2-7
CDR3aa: CASSLGGSGEQYF
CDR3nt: TGTGCCAGCAGCTTAGGGGGATCGGGCGAGCAGTACTTC

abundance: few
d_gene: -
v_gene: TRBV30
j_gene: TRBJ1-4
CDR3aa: CAWSRAGLGDEKLFF
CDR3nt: TGTGCCTGGAGCAGGGCAGGGTTAGGTGATGAAAAACTGTTTTTT

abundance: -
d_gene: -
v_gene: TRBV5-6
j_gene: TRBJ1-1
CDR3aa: CATSKRGGTEAFF
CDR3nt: TGTGCCACCAGTAAGAGGGGTGGCACTGAAGCTTTCTTT

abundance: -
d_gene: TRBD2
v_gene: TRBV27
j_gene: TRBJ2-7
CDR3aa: CASSLASGNPYEQYF
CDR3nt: TGTGCCAGCAGTTTGGCTAGCGGGAACCCCTACGAGCAGTACTTC

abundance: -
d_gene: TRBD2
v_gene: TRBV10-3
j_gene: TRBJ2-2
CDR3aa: CAITASGNTGELFF
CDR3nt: TGTGCCATCACGGCTAGCGGGAACACCGGGGAGCTGTTTTTT

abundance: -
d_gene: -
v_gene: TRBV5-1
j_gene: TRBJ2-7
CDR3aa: CASSLSSGYEQYF
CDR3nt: TGCGCCAGCAGCTTGTCTTCTGGCTACGAGCAGTACTTC

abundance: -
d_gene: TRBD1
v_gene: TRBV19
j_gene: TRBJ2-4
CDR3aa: CASSSGQGRLAKNIQYF
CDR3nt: TGTGCCAGTAGTTCCGGACAGGGGAGGTTAGCCAAAAACATTCAGTACTTC

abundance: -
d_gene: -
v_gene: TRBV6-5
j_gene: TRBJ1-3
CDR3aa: CASRTGTNTGNTIYF
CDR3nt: TGTGCCAGCAGAACCGGGACAAACACTGGAAACACCATATATTTT

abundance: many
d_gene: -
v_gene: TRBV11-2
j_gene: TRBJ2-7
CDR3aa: CASSLDWTSYEQYF
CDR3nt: TGTGCCAGCAGCTTAGATTGGACCTCCTACGAGCAGTACTTC

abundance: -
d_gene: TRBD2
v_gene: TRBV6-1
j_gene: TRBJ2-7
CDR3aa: CASSRTSDPLEQYF
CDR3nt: TGTGCCAGCAGTCGGACTAGCGATCCACTCGAGCAGTACTTC

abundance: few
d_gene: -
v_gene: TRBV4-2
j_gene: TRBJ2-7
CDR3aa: CASSQFREAYEQYF
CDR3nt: TGTGCCAGCAGCCAATTTAGGGAGGCCTACGAGCAGTACTTC

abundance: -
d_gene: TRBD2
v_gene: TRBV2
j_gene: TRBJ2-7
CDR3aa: CASSETRSLAGVEQYF
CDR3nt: TGTGCCAGCAGTGAAACGCGGTCGCTAGCGGGGGTCGAGCAGTACTTC

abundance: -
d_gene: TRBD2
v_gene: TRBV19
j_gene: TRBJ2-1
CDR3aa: CASSELAGRSNEQFF
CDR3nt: TGTGCCAGTAGCGAACTAGCGGGCCGGAGCAATGAGCAGTTCTTC

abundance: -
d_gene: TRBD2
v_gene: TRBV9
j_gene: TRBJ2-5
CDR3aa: CASSVGDGRNLKETQYF
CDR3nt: TGTGCCAGCAGCGTAGGGGACGGGAGGAACCTTAAAGAGACCCAGTACTTC

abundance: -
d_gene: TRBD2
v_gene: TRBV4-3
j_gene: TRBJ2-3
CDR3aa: CASSQDGGSRNTQYF
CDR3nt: TGCGCCAGCAGCCAAGACGGCGGGAGTCGCAATACGCAGTATTTT

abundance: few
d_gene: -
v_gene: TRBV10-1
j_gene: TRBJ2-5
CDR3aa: CASSVGYQETQYF
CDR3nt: TGCGCCAGCAGTGTTGGGTACCAAGAGACCCAGTACTTC

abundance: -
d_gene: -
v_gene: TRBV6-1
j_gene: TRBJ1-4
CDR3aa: CASGRTATNEKLFF
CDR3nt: TGTGCCAGCGGTCGGACAGCCACTAATGAAAAACTGTTTTTT

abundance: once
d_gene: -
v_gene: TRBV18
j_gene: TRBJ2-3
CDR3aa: CASSPREDTQYF
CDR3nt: TGTGCCAGCTCACCACGCGAAGATACGCAGTATTTT

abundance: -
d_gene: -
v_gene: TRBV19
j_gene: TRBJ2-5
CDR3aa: CASSSTSGSQETQYF
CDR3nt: TGTGCCAGTAGTTCCACCTCGGGCAGTCAAGAGACCCAGTACTTC

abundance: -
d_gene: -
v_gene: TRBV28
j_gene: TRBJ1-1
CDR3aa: CASSARLNTEAFF
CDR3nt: TGTGCCAGCAGTGCCAGACTGAACACTGAAGCTTTCTTT

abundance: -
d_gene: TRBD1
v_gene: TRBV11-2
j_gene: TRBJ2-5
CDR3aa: CASSLRDRQETQYF
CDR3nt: TGTGCCAGCAGCCTCCGGGACAGGCAAGAGACCCAGTACTTC

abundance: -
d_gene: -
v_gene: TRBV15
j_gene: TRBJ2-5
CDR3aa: CATSSPKETQYF
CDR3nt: TGTGCCACCAGCAGTCCCAAAGAGACCCAGTACTTC

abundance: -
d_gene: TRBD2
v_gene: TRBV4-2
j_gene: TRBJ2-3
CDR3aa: CASSPSGGRTDTQYF
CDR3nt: TGTGCCAGCAGCCCCTCGGGGGGGAGGACAGATACGCAGTATTTT

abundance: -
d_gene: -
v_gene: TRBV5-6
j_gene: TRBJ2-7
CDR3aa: CASSFYGSKGYEQYF
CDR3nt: TGTGCCAGCAGCTTCTACGGTTCCAAGGGCTACGAGCAGTACTTC

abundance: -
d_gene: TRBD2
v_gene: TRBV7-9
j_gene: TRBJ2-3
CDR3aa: CASSPPYRLAGLTDTQYF
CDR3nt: TGTGCCAGCAGCCCACCCTATAGGCTAGCGGGGCTCACAGATACGCAGTATTTT

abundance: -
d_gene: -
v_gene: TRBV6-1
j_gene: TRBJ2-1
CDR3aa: CASRGDTKGQFF
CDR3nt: TGTGCCAGCAGGGGGGACACCAAGGGGCAGTTCTTC

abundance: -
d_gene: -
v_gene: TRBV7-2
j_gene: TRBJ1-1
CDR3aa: CASSAIKKPTEAFF
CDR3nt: TGTGCCAGCAGCGCGATAAAAAAGCCGACTGAAGCTTTCTTT

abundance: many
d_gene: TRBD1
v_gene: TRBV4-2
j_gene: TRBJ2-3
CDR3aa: CASSLSGTGGGSGTDTQYF
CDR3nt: TGTGCCAGCAGCCTGTCGGGGACAGGGGGGGGTTCTGGCACAGATACGCAGTATTTT

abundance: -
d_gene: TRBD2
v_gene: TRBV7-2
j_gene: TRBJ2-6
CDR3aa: CASSLSSGSSGANVLTF
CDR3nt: TGTGCCAGCAGCCTATCTAGCGGGAGTAGTGGGGCCAACGTCCTGACTTTC

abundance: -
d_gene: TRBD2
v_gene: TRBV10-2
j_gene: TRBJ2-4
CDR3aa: CASSDWGGKNIQYF
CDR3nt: TGCGCCAGCAGTGACTGGGGAGGGAAAAACATTCAGTACTTC

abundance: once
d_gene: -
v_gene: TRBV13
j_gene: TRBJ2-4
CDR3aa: CASSLEDSLGGNIQYF
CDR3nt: TGTGCCAGCAGCTTAGAGGATTCCCTGGGAGGAAACATTCAGTACTTC

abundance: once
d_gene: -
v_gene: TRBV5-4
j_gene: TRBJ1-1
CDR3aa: CASSPHVGEAFF
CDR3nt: TGTGCCAGCAGCCCGCATGTCGGTGAAGCTTTCTTT

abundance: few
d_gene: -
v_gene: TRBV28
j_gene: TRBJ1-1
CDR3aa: CASSFSKWDTEAFF
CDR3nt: TGTGCCAGCAGCTTTTCTAAGTGGGACACTGAAGCTTTCTTT

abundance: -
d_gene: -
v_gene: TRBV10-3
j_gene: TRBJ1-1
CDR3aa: CAISGGVETEAFF
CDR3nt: TGTGCCATCAGTGGGGGGGTAGAGACTGAAGCTTTCTTT

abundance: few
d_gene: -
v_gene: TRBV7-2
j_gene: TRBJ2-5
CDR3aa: CASSPRWSSAETQYF
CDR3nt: TGTGCCAGCAGCCCTCGGTGGAGTAGTGCAGAGACCCAGTACTTC

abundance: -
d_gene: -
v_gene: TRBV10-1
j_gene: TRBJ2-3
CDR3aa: CASRGGIGTDTQYF
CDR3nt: TGCGCCAGCAGAGGGGGGATTGGCACAGATACGCAGTATTTT

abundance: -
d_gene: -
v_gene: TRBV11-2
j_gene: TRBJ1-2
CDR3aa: CASSLAVGGGYTF
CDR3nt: TGTGCCAGCAGCTTAGCTGTGGGGGGTGGCTACACCTTC

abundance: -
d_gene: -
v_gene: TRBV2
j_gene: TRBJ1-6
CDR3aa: CASSGAGGTGSPLHF
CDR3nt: TGTGCCAGCAGCGGGGCTGGGGGGACCGGCTCACCCCTCCACTTT

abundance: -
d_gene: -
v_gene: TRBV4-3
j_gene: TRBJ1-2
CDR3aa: CASSQESGPTYGYTF
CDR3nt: TGCGCCAGCAGCCAAGAGTCGGGGCCGACCTATGGCTACACCTTC

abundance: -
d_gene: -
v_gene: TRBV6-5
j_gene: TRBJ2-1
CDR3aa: CASSYSPGDNEQFF
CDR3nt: TGTGCCAGCAGTTACTCCCCCGGGGACAATGAGCAGTTCTTC

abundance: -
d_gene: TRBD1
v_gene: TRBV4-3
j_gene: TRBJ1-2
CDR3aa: CASSQDLGGYGYTF
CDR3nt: TGCGCCAGCAGCCAAGATCTAGGGGGCTACGGCTACACCTTC